This T cell receptor (beta chain) was sequenced during a study of blood T cell repertoires in COVID-19. As for the study in general: The United States, Italy and Spain provided the acute and convalescent COVID-19 samples.

Participant-reported clinical history was the basis for cohort assignment. Two negative PCRs, clearance, or symptom resolution were required of recovered Cohort 3 donors. Assay: immunoSEQ multiplex PCR; the TCRdb copy retains only in-frame clones and omits some. The sample holds over 250,000 clones; roughly 90% are singletons and the top ten take just under 9%. This CDR3 is 15 amino acids long. V was pared by 0 bases and J by 2 bases, with 8 bases between. Germline V CDR1 and CDR2: LGHNA, YNFKEQ. This chain connects TRBV4-2 to TRBJ1-3; D is unresolved. The sample consisted of PBMCs or T cells enriched from blood (not recorded which). The sequence came from a woman aged 18-35 years who had recovered from COVID-19. CDR3 residues: CASSQDGVAGNTIYF. The CDR3 DNA follows: TGTGCCAGCAGCCAAGATGGAGTGGCTGGAAACACCATATATTTT.